This T cell receptor (beta chain) was sequenced for a study of CD8 T cells in ankylosing spondylitis. This clonotype was detected many times. MiXCR, run by TCRdb on the 5' RACE reads, gives a single entry per CDR3 protein. The sample shows 340,000 or so distinct CDR3 sequences, roughly 15% of them seen only once. Germline loops: CDR1 MNHNS, CDR2 SASEGT. The CDR3 has 13 amino acids. Trimming removed 9 bases at V and 6 bases at J, with 15 bases between. The sequenced sample consisted of blood, either unsorted or a sorted T cell fraction (not recorded which). The sequence derives from a male donor with ankylosing spondylitis or in good health (not recorded which). The chain carries TRBV6-1 and TRBJ1-5, with TRBD1 as a possible D gene (6 bases). The DNA for the CDR3 is TGTGCCAGTACCATCGGAGGGGGTCAGCCCCAGCATTTT. It yields the protein CASTIGGGQPQHF.